This is a list of T cell receptor beta chains from one sample in a study of cytomegalovirus exposure and HLA in healthy donors. This table comes from immunoSEQ multiplex PCR, and its TCRdb copy is limited to in-frame clones, with some not included. The sample gives hundreds of thousands of clones, roughly 87% of which show up once; approximately 2% is in the top ten. The specimen was PBMCs. These receptors all come from a woman aged 18-35 years in good health and CMV-seropositive. CDR3s leave out the opening cysteine and the closing phenylalanine or tryptophan. D genes are given only for firm matches.

>TRBV6-4|TRBD2
ASSEGGLAGADTQY
>TRBV5-1|.
ASGGGERNTEAF
>TRBV28|.
ASSLIGHQTLRNTIY
>TRBV6-5|TRBD2
AISGGTGELF
>TRBV2|.
ASTSGEGLFNYGYT
>TRBV5-1|.
ASSFFSGTTNEKLF
>TRBV4-1|TRBD1
ASSQEGDRTLYEQY
>TRBV9|TRBD1
ASSPGTGNYGYT
>TRBV5-4|.
ASSPNVGGADTQY
>TRBV6-1|.
ASSVQQGFYEQY
>TRBV10-1|TRBD2
ASSERTSSNEQF
>TRBV27|TRBD1
ASSFDRGQDTQY
>TRBV7-9|.
ASSSPAQGGNQPQH
>TRBV5-5|TRBD1
ASSPGQGAWGYT
>TRBV19|.
ASSLTDAYYNEQF
>TRBV9|.
ASSVALHGGGTEAF
>TRBV29-1|.
SVAGAGPYGYT
>TRBV7-9|.
ASSVIGGAAADTQY
>TRBV7-3|.
ASSLTAGTLAMGTEAF
>TRBV28|.
ASSLRWSRLGQYVRETQY
>TRBV28|TRBD1
ASSPRGLGGYT
>TRBV25-1|TRBD1
ASSEDDGQGIGNEQF
>TRBV15|TRBD1
ATSGIGTGGGYT